The 32 T cell receptor beta chains below were found in one sample sequenced in a study of blood T cells in healthy people across ages. PCR was performed a second time for about 7 to 12 cycles using a sample-barcoded 5' primer and a J-beta primer mix. MiXCR, run by TCRdb on the 5' RACE reads, gives a single entry per CDR3 protein. The table includes 800,000 to 1,000,000 distinct CDR3 sequences, roughly 52% detected once. The source material was blood. The receptors originated from a young man in good health.

This chain links TRBV20-1 with TRBJ1-2; TRBD1 agrees at 7 bases. The V gene's germline CDR1 is DFQATT and CDR2 SNEGSKA (reference sequence). V shed 8 bases, J shed 2 bases, and the junction held 17 bases outside the gene matches. CDR3 length: 16 residues. The CDR3 DNA sequence: TGCAGTACCGGGGGGGCAGGGGGTTCTGGGAACTATGGCTACACCTTC. Translating gives CSTGGAGGSGNYGYTF.

Here the CDR3 DNA reads TGTGCCAGCACCCTGACCGGGACAGGGACAGCCAATGAGCAGTTCTTC. Protein product: CASTLTGTGTANEQFF. This chain links TRBV7-9 with TRBJ2-1, with TRBD1 matching 9 bases. With V trimmed by 7 bases and J by 6 bases, 13 bases remained unmatched. This CDR3 region has 16 residues. The germline CDR1 and CDR2 sequences are SEHNR and FQNEAQ (reference sequence).

This clonotype turned up a few times. This sequence joins TRBV27 and TRBJ2-7; 8 nucleotides line up with TRBD2. V lost 1 base, J lost 2 bases, and 4 bases stayed unmatched. CDR1 and CDR2 from the germline V gene are MNHEY and SMNVEV (reference sequence). This CDR3 region has 15 residues. CDR3 protein: CASSLFPGGAYEQYF. Here the CDR3 DNA reads TGTGCCAGCAGTTTATTCCCGGGGGGGGCCTACGAGCAGTACTTC.

This clonotype was counted between two and nine times. This CDR3 is CASSFTGGADQPQHF. CDR3 nucleotide sequence: TGCGCCAGCAGCTTTACAGGGGGCGCTGATCAGCCCCAGCATTTT. The chain is built from TRBV5-1 and TRBJ1-5, with 9 bases fitting TRBD1. CDR3 length: 15 amino acids. Germline-derived CDR1 and CDR2 are SGHRS and YFSETQ. Trimming took 2 bases from V and 5 from J; bases not matched to a gene: 5.

The chain combines TRBV5-6 with TRBJ2-5, with a possible D match to TRBD1 (6 bases). Germline V gene sequence: CDR1 SGHDT, CDR2 YYEEEE. The CDR3 loop spans 14 amino acids. The germline V and J ends were trimmed by 1 base and 5 bases, with 12 bases remaining between them. CDR3 coding DNA: TGTGCCAGCAGCTTGTCCCACAGGGCGGAGACCCAGTACTTC. Protein product: CASSLSHRAETQYF.

The rearrangement uses TRBV20-1 and TRBJ1-6; 7 positions match TRBD1. The CDR3 covers 15 residues. V shed 6 bases and J 2 bases; nucleotides not matched to a gene: 7. The germline V gene encodes CDR1 DFQATT and CDR2 SNEGSKA (reference sequence). In nucleotides, the CDR3 is TGCAGTGCCCCTGCCGGGACAGCCTATAATTCACCCCTCCACTTT. The encoded protein is CSAPAGTAYNSPLHF.

The genes are TRBV7-9 and TRBJ1-6, with D unresolved. The CDR3 sequence is 13 residues long. Between the trimmed V and J ends, which lost 6 bases and 7 bases, there was a span of 10 bases. The germline V gene has CDR1 SEHNR and CDR2 FQNEAQ (reference sequence). CDR3 DNA sequence: TGTGCCAGCAGAGAAGGAGGGAATTCACCCCTCCACTTT. Its protein is CASREGGNSPLHF.

Only a few counts were recorded for this clonotype. The rearrangement links TRBV6-6 to TRBJ2-5; tentatively, D is TRBD2 (5 bases). With the DNA end fitting TRBJ2-7 better, the J assignment may be wrong. Looked up from germline, CDR1 is MNHNY and CDR2 is SVGAGI (reference sequence). This CDR3 spans 12 amino acids. The CDR3: CASSSIANEQYF. The CDR3 DNA reads TGTGCCAGCAGTTCAATAGCGAACGAGCAGTACTTC.

The chain has TRBV20-1 and TRBJ2-5, with 9 nucleotides matching TRBD1. CDR3 length: 17 residues. CDR1 and CDR2 from the germline V gene are DFQATT and SNEGSKA (reference sequence). V lost 0 bases, J lost 5 bases, and 13 bases stayed unmatched. The CDR3 reads CSARDPRQGGDGETQYF. CDR3 bases: TGCAGTGCTAGAGACCCCCGACAGGGGGGAGATGGTGAGACCCAGTACTTC.

The V call is TRBV6-1, the J call TRBJ2-5; possible D gene TRBD1, 6 bases. The germline gives CDR1 MNHNS, CDR2 SASEGT. V lost 2 bases and J 2 bases, leaving 9 bases between the germline ends. This CDR3 region has 14 residues. CDR3 sequence (DNA): TGTGCCAGCAGTGAACTCAGGGGACAAGAGACCCAGTACTTC. Its protein is CASSELRGQETQYF.

This clonotype has only a few counts. V and J are TRBV4-1 and TRBJ2-6; 9 positions agree with TRBD2. The CDR3 contains 19 residues. Germline CDR1 MGHRA, CDR2 YSYEKL. V was pared by 2 bases and J by 2 bases, with 10 bases of the junction left unmatched. CDR3 DNA sequence: TGCGCCAGCAGCCAATTTCCGGGACTAGCAGACGCTGGGGCCAACGTCCTGACTTTC. As protein: CASSQFPGLADAGANVLTF.

This chain uses TRBV12-3 or TRBV12-4 with TRBJ1-2; 8 nucleotides line up with TRBD1. This CDR3 is 15 amino acids long. V lost 6 bases, J lost 4 bases, and 10 bases stayed unmatched. The CDR3 DNA is TGTGCCAGCAGATTTCAGGGGGCACGCGTCTATGGCTACACCTTC. Translated, it gives CASRFQGARVYGYTF.

This clonotype was found a few times. The chain joins TRBV28 to TRBJ2-2, with D possibly TRBD1 on 5 matching bases. In germline, CDR1 is MDHEN, CDR2 SYDVKM. Trimming left V 5 bases short and J 0 bases short, with 13 bases between. The CDR3 has 16 residues. For the CDR3, the DNA is TGTGCCAGCAGTAGACAGAGATTATCGAACACCGGGGAGCTGTTTTTT. This translates into CASSRQRLSNTGELFF.

CDR3 DNA sequence: TGTGCCAGCAGCCTAGAGGGGTACAAGCAGTACTTC. Encoded protein: CASSLEGYKQYF. This chain connects TRBV7-8 to TRBJ2-7, with D perhaps assigned TRBD1 or TRBD2 (5 bases each). Germline V lookup: CDR1 SGHVS, CDR2 FQNEAQ. This CDR3 has 12 residues. The germline V and J ends were trimmed by 5 bases and 8 bases, with 13 bases remaining between them. The entire variable domain, with the rest obtained from reference TRBV7-8 and TRBJ2-7, is as follows: GAGVSQSPRYKVAKRGQDVALRCDPISGHVSLFWYQQALGQGPEFLTYFQNEAQLDKSGLPSDRFFAERPEGSVSTLKIQRTQQEDSAVYLCASSLEGYKQYFGPGTRLTVT.

This chain connects TRBV18 to TRBJ1-6, with no clear D. This CDR3 is built from 13 residues. Germline V lookup: CDR1 KGHSH, CDR2 LQKENI. The germline V and J ends were trimmed by 3 bases and 7 bases, with 7 bases remaining between them. The CDR3 DNA reads as TGTGCCAGCTCACCGGCGGGGAATTCACCCCTCCACTTT. Translating it yields CASSPAGNSPLHF.

This clonotype was counted ten times or more. This chain joins TRBV12-3 or TRBV12-4 and TRBJ2-3; unclear D gene. Deletions cut 5 bases from V and 5 bases from J, with 2 bases between. The CDR3 runs to 10 residues. The CDR3 DNA is TGTGCCAGCAGTATAGATACGCAGTATTTT. Translated: CASSIDTQYF.

The chain has TRBV20-1 and TRBJ1-5; D gene uncertain. V dropped 3 bases and J dropped 5 bases, with 8 bases sitting between them. The CDR3 contains 12 residues. Germline V gives CDR1 DFQATT, CDR2 SNEGSKA (reference sequence). Written as DNA, the CDR3 is TGCAGTGCTAGTACGAGTTATCAGCCCCAGCATTTT. This encodes CSASTSYQPQHF.

V is TRBV3-1 and J is TRBJ2-5; 8 bases are a match to TRBD2. V lost 0 bases, J lost 11 bases, and 14 bases stayed unmatched. This CDR3 region has 16 residues. Germline lookup yields CDR1 LGHDT and CDR2 YNNKEL (reference sequence). CDR3 sequence (DNA): TGTGCCAGCAGCCAAGAGACCGGGACTAGTTACAATGAGCAGTACTTC. It codes for CASSQETGTSYNEQYF.

V gene TRBV5-1 combines with J gene TRBJ2-1, with TRBD2 matching over 10 bases. The CDR3 is made up of 15 amino acids. With V trimmed by 1 base and J by 6 bases, 4 bases remained unmatched. Looked up from germline, CDR1 is SGHRS and CDR2 is YFSETQ. The CDR3, as DNA: TGCGCCAGCAGCTTGTCGGTAGCGGGGGGCAATGAGCAGTTCTTC. It yields the protein CASSLSVAGGNEQFF.

This clonotype was found a few times. CDR3 coding DNA: TGTGCCAGCAACATACGAGAGACCCAGTACTTC. Its protein product is CASNIRETQYF. The rearrangement links TRBV2 to TRBJ2-5; D remains ambiguous. The germline V gene encodes CDR1 SNHLY and CDR2 FYNNEI. The CDR3 is made up of 11 amino acids. Trimming took 7 bases from V and 4 from J, leaving 7 bases between them.

This clonotype was seen only a few times. The chain joins TRBV18 to TRBJ1-1, with 9 bases fitting TRBD1. J gave up 4 bases and V 5 bases, and 5 bases lay outside the gene matches. Germline assignment: CDR1 KGHSH and CDR2 LQKENI. This CDR3 is built from 14 residues. CDR3 sequence reads: CASSRSGQGTEAFF. The CDR3 DNA reads TGTGCCAGCTCAAGGTCGGGACAGGGCACTGAAGCTTTCTTT.

The chain is built from TRBV10-3 and TRBJ2-5; TRBD2 aligns across 14 bases. Germline trimming cut 6 bases from V and 3 bases from J; bases unmatched to any gene: 6. Germline CDR1 and CDR2: ENHRY and SYGVKD. This CDR3 is 16 amino acids long. CDR3 loop: CAISERGLAGEETQYF. The CDR3 nucleotides read TGTGCCATCAGCGAACGGGGACTAGCGGGAGAAGAGACCCAGTACTTC.

The V call is TRBV4-2, the J call TRBJ2-1; TRBD2 matches at 12 bases. The V segment lost 0 bases and the J segment 6 bases; nucleotides outside the gene matches: 9. The V gene's germline CDR1 is LGHNA and CDR2 YNFKEQ. The CDR3 sequence is 18 residues long. This CDR3 is CASSQDTLAGGPGNEQFF. Here the CDR3 DNA reads TGTGCCAGCAGCCAAGATACGCTAGCGGGGGGGCCTGGCAATGAGCAGTTCTTC.

The rearrangement uses TRBV12-3 or TRBV12-4 and TRBJ1-5; no clear D. The CDR3 covers 16 residues. V was trimmed by 6 bases and J by 1 base, leaving 16 bases between them. CDR3 nucleotide sequence: TGTGCCAGCAGAAACGTTCAGGAGGGAAGCAATCAGCCCCAGCATTTT. As protein: CASRNVQEGSNQPQHF.

V and J are TRBV20-1 and TRBJ2-1, with 8 bases lining up with TRBD2. V gave up 7 bases and J gave up 4 bases; unmatched junction bases: 3. This CDR3 has 12 residues. The germline V gene encodes CDR1 DFQATT and CDR2 SNEGSKA (reference sequence). The CDR3 DNA reads TGCAGTGTAGCGGGGAGATACAATGAGCAGTTCTTC. This gives the protein CSVAGRYNEQFF.

V is TRBV28 and J is TRBJ1-5, with TRBD1 matching over 8 bases. With 6 bases clipped from V and 4 bases from J, the junction kept 20 bases outside the gene matches. Germline loops: CDR1 MDHEN, CDR2 SYDVKM. The CDR3 runs to 19 residues. CDR3 region: CASSYFYTGGEGLNQPQHF. Written as DNA, the CDR3 is TGTGCCAGCAGCTACTTTTATACAGGGGGAGAAGGATTGAATCAGCCCCAGCATTTT. The full variable domain, with the rest looked up from reference TRBV28 and TRBJ1-5, is DVKVTQSSRYLVKRTGEKVFLECVQDMDHENMFWYRQDPGLGLRLIYFSYDVKMKEKGDIPEGYSVSREKKERFSLILESASTNQTSMYLCASSYFYTGGEGLNQPQHFGDGTRLSIL.

This clonotype was found a few times. Here the CDR3 reads CASSLPPNTKNIQYF. Here the CDR3 DNA reads TGTGCCAGCAGTCTTCCGCCTAATACCAAAAACATTCAGTACTTC. V is TRBV7-9 and J is TRBJ2-4; D gene unclear. Germline V gives CDR1 SEHNR, CDR2 FQNEAQ (reference sequence). This CDR3 has 15 amino acids. The V end lost 6 bases, the J end lost 2 bases, and 14 bases lay between the germline ends.

The chain has TRBV5-1 and TRBJ2-3; D is unresolved. Germline values: CDR1 SGHRS, CDR2 YFSETQ. Trimming left V 6 bases short and J 1 base short, with 6 bases between. The CDR3 is 12 amino acids. The CDR3 DNA reads TGCGCCAGCAATCCGGGCACAGATACGCAGTATTTT. It translates to CASNPGTDTQYF.

The V and J genes are TRBV29-1 and TRBJ2-7; no clear D. This CDR3 is built from 13 residues. The germline V and J ends were trimmed by 2 bases and 3 bases, with 11 bases remaining between them. The germline CDR1 and CDR2 sequences are SQVTM and ANQGSEA. Written as DNA, the CDR3 is TGCAGCGTTGAATCTCGCGGAGACTACGAGCAGTACTTC. Translation: CSVESRGDYEQYF.

Regarding this clonotype: A much larger clone lies a single base off, so this may be a read error. This sequence joins TRBV4-2 and TRBJ1-1; 8 nucleotides agree with TRBD1. Germline V CDR1 and CDR2: LGHNA, YNFKEQ. The CDR3 is 14 residues long. V lost 4 bases and J lost 1; bases outside the gene matches: 2. The CDR3 nucleotides are TGTGCCAGCAGCCGGACAGGGACGAACACTGAAGCTTTCTTT. Translating gives CASSRTGTNTEAFF.

With respect to this clonotype: A much larger clone lies a single base off, so this may be a read error. The V call is TRBV20-1, the J call TRBJ2-1; D tentatively reads TRBD1 or TRBD2 (5 bases each). CDR1 is DFQATT and CDR2 is SNEGSKA in the germline V gene (reference sequence). CDR3 length: 14 amino acids. CDR3 in DNA: TGCAGTGCTAGAGGGGGGAGTTCCTACAATGAGCCGTTCTTC. This translates into CSARGGSSYNEPFF.

V is TRBV5-1 and J is TRBJ1-1; possible D gene TRBD1, 6 bases. Trimming cost V 0 bases and J 4 bases, with 10 bases left between them. Germline CDR1 and CDR2: SGHRS and YFSETQ. This CDR3 has 14 residues. The CDR3 protein is CASSLAGGLTEAFF. The CDR3 DNA is TGCGCCAGCAGCTTGGCCGGGGGCCTCACTGAAGCTTTCTTT.